The rows below give T cell receptor beta chains drawn from one sample of a study of OX40 agonist ivuxolimab in advanced cancers. TCRdb's table, derived via immunoSEQ multiplex PCR, lists solely in-frame clones and lacks some. The table has 50,000 to 70,000 clones, approximately 84% seen once; the top ten hold approximately 2.9%. The source was CD4+ or CD8+ T cells sorted from blood, collected in a trial of the OX40 agonist ivuxolimab. These receptors came from an adult with an advanced solid tumor such as melanoma, head and neck, liver or kidney cancer. CDR3s include the opening cysteine and the closing phenylalanine or tryptophan. A D gene is named only where the DNA matches it firmly. Some rows have no size entry. The others give once, few or many, or a class for an expanded clone.

cdr3_nt | cdr3_aa | j_call | v_call | clone_size | d_call
TGTGCCACCAACGGAGGGCCAGGCCTCTCCTACAATGAGCAGTTCTTC | CATNGGPGLSYNEQFF | TRBJ2-1 | TRBV10-3 | - | -
TGTGCCAGCAGCTCCTCAAACAGTTTCGGAGAAAACATTCAGTACTTC | CASSSSNSFGENIQYF | TRBJ2-4 | TRBV28 | - | -
TGTGCCAGCAGTGCCTCATCGACAGGTGGCTATAATTCACCCCTCCACTTT | CASSASSTGGYNSPLHF | TRBJ1-6 | TRBV2 | - | -
TGTGCCAGCAGCCGCTTTGCGGGAGTGAACAATGAGCAGTTCTTC | CASSRFAGVNNEQFF | TRBJ2-1 | TRBV9 | once | TRBD2
TGTGCCAGCAGTGGGAACCCGGGGCCCGGGCAGCCCCAGCATTTT | CASSGNPGPGQPQHF | TRBJ1-5 | TRBV6-1 | - | -
TGTGCCAGCAGCGTAACTAAATTGAGGACTATATCCCCGGGCGCCGGGGAGCTGTTTTTT | CASSVTKLRTISPGAGELFF | TRBJ2-2 | TRBV9 | once | -
TGTGCCAGCAGCATGGGAGGCTCCTACGAGCAGTACTTC | CASSMGGSYEQYF | TRBJ2-7 | TRBV7-3 | - | -
TGTGCCAGCACACGACAGGGGAAAGTGAACACTGAAGCTTTCTTT | CASTRQGKVNTEAFF | TRBJ1-1 | TRBV21-1 | - | -
TGTGCCTGGAGTATGATGGGCGTGGGATTGAGAGAAGCTTTCTTT | CAWSMMGVGLREAFF | TRBJ1-1 | TRBV30 | - | -
TGCGCCAGCAGCCCCTCCCGGCCCTTGGAGACCTCACCCCTCCACTTT | CASSPSRPLETSPLHF | TRBJ1-6 | TRBV4-1 | - | -
TGTGCCAGCAGCAAAGCAGGGACTGGAAACACCATATATTTT | CASSKAGTGNTIYF | TRBJ1-3 | TRBV7-8 | - | -
TGTGCCAGCAGTTTGGGCCGGGACGCCTTTAGCACAGATACGCAGTATTTT | CASSLGRDAFSTDTQYF | TRBJ2-3 | TRBV28 | - | -
TGTGCCAGCACCACTGCTGGTCAAGTGTCTGGCTATGGCTACACCTTC | CASTTAGQVSGYGYTF | TRBJ1-2 | TRBV2 | - | -
TGTGCCACCAAACCGGCTGGGGCCAACGTCCTGACTTTC | CATKPAGANVLTF | TRBJ2-6 | TRBV10-3 | - | -
TGTGCCTGGAGTGTACCAACAGGGGTATTGGCAGATACGCAGTATTTT | CAWSVPTGVLADTQYF | TRBJ2-3 | TRBV30 | - | TRBD1
TGTGCCTGGAATCCGGGGGGGAAGACCCAGTACTTC | CAWNPGGKTQYF | TRBJ2-5 | TRBV30 | - | TRBD2
TGTGCCAGCACGGTGAGGGCGGGAAGCTCCTACGAGCAGTACTTC | CASTVRAGSSYEQYF | TRBJ2-7 | TRBV6-1 | - | -
TGTGCCAGCAGTTCAAACCGGGCTACCTACGAGCAGTACTTC | CASSSNRATYEQYF | TRBJ2-7 | TRBV6-9 | - | -
TGTGCCAGTAGTCCTGTCGCGGGAGGGCCCCCTGAGCAGTTCTTC | CASSPVAGGPPEQFF | TRBJ2-1 | TRBV19 | - | TRBD2
TGTGCCAGCCATCAAACCGGGACAGGGGGCACTGAAGCTTTCTTT | CASHQTGTGGTEAFF | TRBJ1-1 | TRBV6-5 | - | TRBD1
TGTGCCAGCATCAAGGGTAATACCGGGGAGCTGTTTTTT | CASIKGNTGELFF | TRBJ2-2 | TRBV28 | once | -
TGCGCCAGCAGCCCCAACCCCTCAACTAATGAAAAACTGTTTTTT | CASSPNPSTNEKLFF | TRBJ1-4 | TRBV4-1 | - | -
TGTGCCAGCAGTTTATTAGGCAGGAACCAAGAGACCCAGTACTTC | CASSLLGRNQETQYF | TRBJ2-5 | TRBV28 | - | -
TGTGCCAGTAGTATTGGAGCGGCTAATCCCTACGAGCAGTACTTC | CASSIGAANPYEQYF | TRBJ2-7 | TRBV19 | - | -
TGCGCCAGCAGTTCCCTGGGCGAGCAGTACTTC | CASSSLGEQYF | TRBJ2-7 | TRBV10-2 | - | -
TGTGCCAGCAGTCCGGGACAGGGACTAGCGGGGGGCACAGATACGCAGTATTTT | CASSPGQGLAGGTDTQYF | TRBJ2-3 | TRBV5-4 | - | TRBD2
TGTGCCAGCAGCGATGACAGGGCCACTGAAGCTTTCTTT | CASSDDRATEAFF | TRBJ1-1 | TRBV6-1 | once | TRBD1
TGCGCCAGCAGCCCCGGGACGAGCTCCTACAATGAGCAGTTCTTC | CASSPGTSSYNEQFF | TRBJ2-1 | TRBV4-1 | once | -
TGTGCCAGCAGCTCTGTCGGGGAGCTGTTTTTT | CASSSVGELFF | TRBJ2-2 | TRBV7-9 | - | -
TGTGCCAGAAGCACGGCCTCGGGGCCCTTGGGAGCTTTCTTT | CARSTASGPLGAFF | TRBJ1-1 | TRBV5-3 | - | -
TGTGCCAGTAGTATGACAGGGGGAGCCTACGAGCAGTACTTC | CASSMTGGAYEQYF | TRBJ2-7 | TRBV19 | - | TRBD1
TGTGCCAGCAGCTTATTGAGGGGCCAAGAGACCCAGTACTTC | CASSLLRGQETQYF | TRBJ2-5 | TRBV5-6 | - | -
TGTGCCGGCAAACAGGGTCCTAACACTGAAGCTTTCTTT | CAGKQGPNTEAFF | TRBJ1-1 | TRBV30 | - | -
TGTGCCAGCAGAGCCGGGACGCACGAGGGGGTGATCAGGCAAGAGACCCAGTACTTC | CASRAGTHEGVIRQETQYF | TRBJ2-5 | TRBV2 | once | -
TGCGCCAGCAGTGAGTCTAGCGGGAACACCGGGGAGCTGTTTTTT | CASSESSGNTGELFF | TRBJ2-2 | TRBV10-1 | - | -
TGTGCCAGCAGCCAAGCCACCCGGGGGGCCTACGAGCAGTACTTC | CASSQATRGAYEQYF | TRBJ2-7 | TRBV4-2 | - | TRBD2
TGCGCCAGCAGCCAAGATCTCCCTAGCGGGGCGGTCTATGAGCAGTTCTTC | CASSQDLPSGAVYEQFF | TRBJ2-1 | TRBV4-3 | - | TRBD2
TGTGCCAGCAGTTATAGACTAGCGGACTACGAGCAGTACTTC | CASSYRLADYEQYF | TRBJ2-7 | TRBV27 | - | TRBD2
TGCGCCAGCAGCGCACTAGCGGGAGGGCCCAGGAGCTCCTACGAGCAGTACTTC | CASSALAGGPRSSYEQYF | TRBJ2-7 | TRBV5-1 | - | TRBD2
TGTGCCATCAGTGACCCGGACAGGGACTACGAGCAGTACTTC | CAISDPDRDYEQYF | TRBJ2-7 | TRBV10-3 | - | TRBD1
TGTGCCACCGCGACACCCCACAGGAGGAGGCAGTACTTC | CATATPHRRRQYF | TRBJ2-7 | TRBV27 | - | -
TGCGCCAGCAGTCGAACTCAGGGGGGGGATGGCTACACCTTC | CASSRTQGGDGYTF | TRBJ1-2 | TRBV4-3 | - | TRBD1
TGTGCCAGCAGCTTGTCCCTACAGGACGACGAGCAGTACTTC | CASSLSLQDDEQYF | TRBJ2-7 | TRBV7-9 | - | -